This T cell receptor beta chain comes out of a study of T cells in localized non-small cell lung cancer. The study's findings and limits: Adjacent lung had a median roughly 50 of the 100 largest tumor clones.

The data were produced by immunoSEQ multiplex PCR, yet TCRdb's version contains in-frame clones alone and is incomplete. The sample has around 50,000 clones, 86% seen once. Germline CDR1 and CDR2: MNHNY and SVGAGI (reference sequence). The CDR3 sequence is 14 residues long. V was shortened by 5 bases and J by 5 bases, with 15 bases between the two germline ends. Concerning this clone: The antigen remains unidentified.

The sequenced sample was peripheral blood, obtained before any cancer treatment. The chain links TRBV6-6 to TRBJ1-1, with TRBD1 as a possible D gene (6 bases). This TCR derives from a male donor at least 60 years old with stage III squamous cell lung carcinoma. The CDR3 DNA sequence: TGTGCCAGCAGTCGTAATACAGGGTATACTGAAGCTTTCTTT. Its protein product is CASSRNTGYTEAFF.